One sample yielded the 28 T cell receptor beta chains listed below, sequenced in a study of blood T cell repertoires in COVID-19. Assay used: immunoSEQ multiplex PCR; TCRdb lists only in-frame clones, some missing. The sample has 300,000 to 400,000 clones, around 91% seen once; the top ten hold 1%. Material for sequencing was PBMCs or T cells enriched from blood (not recorded which). The receptors come from a man aged 18 to 35 who had recovered from COVID-19.

CDR3 residues: CASSRAGADTQYF. The CDR3 bases are TGCGCCAGCAGCCGGGCAGGGGCAGATACGCAGTATTTT. The chain employs TRBV4-1 and TRBJ2-3; a possible D gene is TRBD1 (6 bases). The CDR3 is made up of 13 amino acids. The germline V gene has CDR1 MGHRA and CDR2 YSYEKL. Trimming cost V 4 bases and J 4 bases, with 9 bases left between them.

The chain has TRBV30 and TRBJ2-1; TRBD2 is a possible D gene (6 bases). The CDR3 consists of 13 residues. V was trimmed by 1 base and J by 7 bases, leaving 11 bases between them. CDR1 and CDR2 (germline): GTSNPN, SVGIG (reference sequence). In DNA, the CDR3 is TGTGCCTGGAGTGGTGGGGGAGGAAATGAGCAGTTCTTC. Translated: CAWSGGGGNEQFF.

This sequence joins TRBV19 and TRBJ1-1; no clear D. CDR3 length equals 15 residues. The V gene lost 4 bases and the J gene lost 1 base, with 13 bases spanning the gap. The germline V gene encodes CDR1 LNHDA and CDR2 SQIVND (reference sequence). In nucleotides, the CDR3 is TGTGCCAGTAGTACCCCCCCCGCGGGGAACACTGAAGCTTTCTTT. Amino acid sequence: CASSTPPAGNTEAFF.

The rearrangement uses TRBV28 and TRBJ1-3; 8 bases fit TRBD1. The germline CDR1 and CDR2 sequences are MDHEN and SYDVKM. This CDR3 has 14 amino acids. CDR3 residues: CAWSRGQSGNTIYF. In DNA form, the CDR3 reads TGTGCTTGGAGCAGGGGGCAGTCTGGAAACACCATATATTTT.

A few counts support this clone. The chain joins TRBV7-2 to TRBJ2-7; D is perhaps TRBD1 (6 bases). This CDR3 is built from 14 residues. Germline V gene data show CDR1 as SGHTA and CDR2 as FQGNSA. V was cut by 3 bases and J by 2 bases, with 11 bases left in between. The CDR3 loop is CASSFAQGPYEQYF. For the CDR3, the DNA is TGTGCCAGCAGCTTCGCCCAGGGGCCCTACGAGCAGTACTTC.

The chain recombines TRBV11-3 with TRBJ1-6; no reliable D call. The CDR3 runs 14 residues. Trimming took off 1 base at V and 6 bases at J, with 7 bases between the two ends. CDR1 SGHNT and CDR2 YENEEA come from the germline V gene. The CDR3 DNA reads as TGTGCCAGCAGCTTAGGGGCCCTTAATTCACCCCTCCACTTT. Translation: CASSLGALNSPLHF.

The chain employs TRBV25-1 and TRBJ1-4; 9 bases line up with TRBD1. This CDR3 is built from 15 residues. CDR1 and CDR2 from the germline V gene are MGHDK and SYGVNS. V lost 4 bases, J lost 8 bases, and 8 bases stayed unmatched. CDR3 sequence reads: CASSVDRGTEEKLFF. The DNA of the CDR3 is TGTGCCAGCAGTGTAGACAGGGGGACAGAAGAAAAACTGTTTTTT.

This clone appeared a single time. The chain joins TRBV19 to TRBJ2-3; possibly TRBD2 for D (7 bases). Trimming took off 4 bases at V and 1 base at J, with 12 bases between the two ends. Germline V gene lookup returns CDR1 LNHDA and CDR2 SQIVND (reference sequence). The CDR3 sequence is 15 residues long. The CDR3 coding sequence is TGTGCCAGTAGTAAGGGGGGGCTTGGCACAGATACGCAGTATTTT. It yields the protein CASSKGGLGTDTQYF.

This clone occurred once. The CDR3 loop is CASSSQGSVGNTIYF. The DNA for the CDR3 is TGTGCCAGCAGTTCACAGGGCTCGGTTGGAAACACCATATATTTT. This sequence joins TRBV27 and TRBJ1-3; D perhaps matches TRBD1 (6 bases). The CDR3 spans 15 residues. CDR1 MNHEY and CDR2 SMNVEV come from the germline V gene (reference sequence). The V and J ends lost 4 bases and 3 bases respectively, with 13 bases between them.

This clone was observed a single time. The rearrangement joins TRBV28 to TRBJ2-3; TRBD1 might be the D (6 bases). Between the trimmed V and J ends, which lost 5 bases and 3 bases, there was a span of 15 bases. This CDR3 comprises 15 residues. The germline V gene has CDR1 MDHEN and CDR2 SYDVKM. Written as DNA, the CDR3 is TGTGCCAGCAGTGCTACAGGGTTCGGAACAGATACGCAGTATTTT. Encoded protein: CASSATGFGTDTQYF.

This chain joins TRBV19 and TRBJ1-5, with TRBD1 matching 10 bases. The V segment lost 6 bases and the J segment 2 bases; nucleotides outside the gene matches: 7. CDR3 length equals 16 residues. Germline V CDR1 and CDR2: LNHDA, SQIVND (reference sequence). The CDR3 nucleotides are TGTGCCAGTAGGACAGGGGGCAAAAGGGGCAATCAGCCCCAGCATTTT. Amino acids: CASRTGGKRGNQPQHF.

The chain employs TRBV20-1 and TRBJ2-1, with D possibly matching TRBD2 (5 bases). CDR1 and CDR2 from the germline V gene are DFQATT and SNEGSKA (reference sequence). This CDR3 region has 11 residues. The V gene lost 6 bases and the J gene lost 4 bases, with 7 bases spanning the gap. CDR3 nucleotide sequence: TGCAGTGCGAGGGATTACAATGAGCAGTTCTTC. This sequence encodes CSARDYNEQFF.

The V call is TRBV5-1, the J call TRBJ1-4, with 7 bases matching TRBD1. With V trimmed by 4 bases and J by 3 bases, 6 bases remained unmatched. CDR3 length: 15 residues. CDR1 SGHRS and CDR2 YFSETQ come from the germline V gene. As DNA, the CDR3 is TGCGCCAGCAGCGAAGGACAGGCAGCTAATGAAAAACTGTTTTTT. Translation: CASSEGQAANEKLFF. The full variable domain, with the rest looked up from reference TRBV5-1 and TRBJ1-4, is KAGVTQTPRYLIKTRGQQVTLSCSPISGHRSVSWYQQTPGQGLQFLFEYFSETQRNKGNFPGRFSGRQFSNSRSEMNVSTLELGDSALYLCASSEGQAANEKLFFGSGTQLSVL.

This chain joins TRBV19 and TRBJ1-1; TRBD1 matches at 8 bases. CDR1 is LNHDA, CDR2 SQIVND, per germline (reference sequence). The J segment lost 7 bases and the V segment lost 7 bases, leaving 8 bases of the junction unmatched. The CDR3 length is 13 residues. DNA of the CDR3: TGTGCCAGTACCGTGGACAGGGTGGGTGAAGCTTTCTTT. Translation gives CASTVDRVGEAFF.

The rearrangement uses TRBV5-4 and TRBJ2-7, with no clear D. Trimming stripped 1 base from V and 0 bases from J, with 2 bases between. In germline, CDR1 is SGHNT, CDR2 YYREEE (reference sequence). CDR3 length: 12 amino acids. As DNA, the CDR3 is TGTGCCAGCAGCTTGTACTCCTACGAGCAGTACTTC. Protein sequence: CASSLYSYEQYF. The whole variable domain, remainder taken from reference TRBV5-4 and TRBJ2-7, is ETGVTQSPTHLIKTRGQQVTLRCSSQSGHNTVSWYQQALGQGPQFIFQYYREEENGRGNFPPRFSGLQFPNYSSELNVNALELDDSALYLCASSLYSYEQYFGPGTRLTVT.

Only a few counts were recorded for this clone. This chain links TRBV3-1 (or the pseudogene TRBV3-2) with TRBJ2-7; 8 bases are shared with TRBD1. The germline V gene has CDR1 LGHDT and CDR2 YNNKEL (reference sequence). Trimming cost V 6 bases and J 7 bases; bases outside gene matches: 14. CDR3 size: 15 residues. Written as DNA, the CDR3 is TGTGCCAGCAGAGAAACAGGGGGGCTTGAGGGGGAGCAGTACTTC. Encoded protein: CASRETGGLEGEQYF.

The table lists this clone with a few counts. The chain uses TRBV6-1 and TRBJ1-6; tentative D call: TRBD1 (6 bases). CDR1 is MNHNS and CDR2 is SASEGT in the germline V gene. V shed 1 base and J shed 7 bases, with 11 bases lying between them. The CDR3 has 15 amino acids. DNA of the CDR3: TGTGCCAGCAGTGAAGGCGGCAGGGGAAATTCACCCCTCCACTTT. Its protein is CASSEGGRGNSPLHF.

CDR3 region: CASSPLQGYGYTF. Here the CDR3 DNA reads TGTGCCAGCAGCCCCCTTCAGGGTTATGGCTACACCTTC. The V and J genes are TRBV3-1 (or the pseudogene TRBV3-2) and TRBJ1-2; D is perhaps TRBD1 (5 bases). V was cut by 4 bases and J by 5 bases, with 11 bases left in between. The CDR3 is made up of 13 amino acids. CDR1 is LGHDT, CDR2 YNNKEL, per germline (reference sequence).

The chain couples TRBV2 to TRBJ2-2; 7 bases are shared with TRBD2. The germline V gene has CDR1 SNHLY and CDR2 FYNNEI. This CDR3 has 14 residues. J lost 6 bases, V lost 7 bases, and 8 bases had no gene match. The CDR3 nucleotides are TGTGCCAGCATTGCGGGAGTTGGCCCCGGGGAGCTGTTTTTT. Its translation is CASIAGVGPGELFF.

Comments on this clone: Other DNA sequences within the sample encode an identical CDR3. The chain uses TRBV18 and TRBJ1-6; 8 positions match TRBD1. The germline CDR1 and CDR2 sequences are KGHSH and LQKENI. V dropped 6 bases and J dropped 7; count of bases not matched to a gene: 8. The CDR3 totals 15 residues. In nucleotides, the CDR3 is TGTGCCAGCTCCCCCGGACAGGGTGGGAATTCACCCCTCCACTTT. Translation gives CASSPGQGGNSPLHF.

J is TRBJ2-1 and V is TRBV6-5, with 7 bases fitting TRBD2. Germline V gene sequence: CDR1 MNHEY, CDR2 SVGAGI. CDR3 length: 15 residues. V shed 2 bases and J 5 bases; nucleotides not matched to a gene: 6. CDR3 coding DNA: TGTGCCAGCAGTTACGCTAGCGGACCAAACAATGAGCAGTTCTTC. Protein: CASSYASGPNNEQFF.

Here the CDR3 reads CASRQRTGVVGTEAFF. As DNA, the CDR3 is TGTGCCAGCAGGCAGAGAACAGGGGTAGTAGGCACTGAAGCTTTCTTT. V is TRBV28 and J is TRBJ1-1, with 7 nucleotides matching TRBD1. This CDR3 contains 16 residues. The V gene end was trimmed by 6 bases and the J gene end by 4 bases; junction bases not matched to a gene: 14. Germline values: CDR1 MDHEN, CDR2 SYDVKM.

The rearrangement joins TRBV6-6 to TRBJ2-7; a possible D gene is TRBD2 (5 bases). The CDR3 runs 16 residues. Trimming left V 2 bases short and J 4 bases short, with 18 bases between. Germline values: CDR1 MNHNY, CDR2 SVGAGI (reference sequence). The CDR3 spells CASSYPGLSTQYEQYF. CDR3 nucleotide sequence: TGTGCCAGCAGTTACCCAGGACTCTCAACCCAATACGAGCAGTACTTC.

This chain connects TRBV2 to TRBJ2-3; 10 nucleotides line up with TRBD2. The CDR3 covers 14 residues. In germline, CDR1 is SNHLY, CDR2 FYNNEI. The CDR3 DNA reads as TGTGCTAGAAGCACTAGCGGGGACACAGATACGCAGTATTTT. Its translation: CARSTSGDTDTQYF.

The V and J genes are TRBV5-5 and TRBJ1-2, with D unresolved. The CDR3 sequence is 14 residues long. From germline, CDR1 is SGHKS and CDR2 YYEKEE (reference sequence). The V and J ends lost 4 bases and 0 bases respectively, with 10 bases between them. CDR3 loop: CASSAYTANYGYTF. The CDR3 DNA reads TGTGCCAGCAGCGCATATACAGCTAACTATGGCTACACCTTC.

With respect to this clone: Other DNA sequences in this specimen translate into the identical CDR3. The CDR3 is CASSRTGSGNTIYF. As DNA, the CDR3 is TGTGCCAGCAGCCGTACAGGTTCTGGAAACACCATATATTTT. J is TRBJ1-3 and V is TRBV6-5; D possibly corresponds to TRBD1 (5 bases). Germline V gene data show CDR1 as MNHEY and CDR2 as SVGAGI. This CDR3 has 14 amino acids. The ends were cut back, 6 bases at V and 1 base at J, with 10 bases in the middle.

This clone was observed a few times. V gene TRBV6-4 combines with J gene TRBJ1-1; no definite D call. Germline lookup yields CDR1 MRHNA and CDR2 SNTAGT. Between the trimmed V and J ends, which lost 0 bases and 4 bases, there was a span of 6 bases. This CDR3 is built from 13 residues. CDR3 region: CASSDSAVTEAFF. In DNA, the CDR3 is TGTGCCAGCAGTGACTCGGCAGTCACTGAAGCTTTCTTT.

This clone has more than one count but fewer than ten. The J gene is TRBJ2-2, the V gene TRBV27, with D possibly matching TRBD2 (7 bases). The CDR3 is 17 amino acids. The germline V gene has CDR1 MNHEY and CDR2 SMNVEV (reference sequence). The V end lost 8 bases, the J end lost 0 bases, and 19 bases lay between the germline ends. The CDR3 region has the DNA TGTGCCAGCGGAAAGGGGGACTATCTAGCGAACACCGGGGAGCTGTTTTTT. Translating it yields CASGKGDYLANTGELFF.